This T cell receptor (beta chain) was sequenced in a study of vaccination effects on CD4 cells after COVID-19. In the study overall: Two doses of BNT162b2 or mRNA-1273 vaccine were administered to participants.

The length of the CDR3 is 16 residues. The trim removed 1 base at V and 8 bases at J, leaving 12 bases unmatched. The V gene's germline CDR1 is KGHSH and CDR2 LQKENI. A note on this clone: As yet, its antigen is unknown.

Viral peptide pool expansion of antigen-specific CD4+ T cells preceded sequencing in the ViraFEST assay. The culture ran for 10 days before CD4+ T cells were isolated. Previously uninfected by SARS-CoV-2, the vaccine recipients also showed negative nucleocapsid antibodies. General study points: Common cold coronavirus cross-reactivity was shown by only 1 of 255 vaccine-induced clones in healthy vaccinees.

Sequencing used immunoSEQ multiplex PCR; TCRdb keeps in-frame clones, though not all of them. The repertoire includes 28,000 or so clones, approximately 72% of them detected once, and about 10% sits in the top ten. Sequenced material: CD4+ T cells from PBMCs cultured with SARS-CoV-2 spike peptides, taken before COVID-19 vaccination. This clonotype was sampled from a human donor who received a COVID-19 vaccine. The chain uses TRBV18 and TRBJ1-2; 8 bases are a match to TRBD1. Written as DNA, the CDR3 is TGTGCCAGCTCACCACAGTCACAGGGGGAAGCTTCAGGCTACACCTTC. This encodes CASSPQSQGEASGYTF.